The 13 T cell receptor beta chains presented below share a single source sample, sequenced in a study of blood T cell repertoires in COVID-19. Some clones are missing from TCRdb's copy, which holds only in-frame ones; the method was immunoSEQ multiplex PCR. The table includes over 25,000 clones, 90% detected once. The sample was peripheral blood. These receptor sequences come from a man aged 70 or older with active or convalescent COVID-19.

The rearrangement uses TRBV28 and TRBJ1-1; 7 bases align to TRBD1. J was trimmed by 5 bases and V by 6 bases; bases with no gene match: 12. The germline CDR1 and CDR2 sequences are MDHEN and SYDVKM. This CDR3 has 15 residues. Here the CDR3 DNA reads TGTGCCAGCAGCCCCCAGAAGGGGGCGGCAACTGAAGCTTTCTTT. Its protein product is CASSPQKGAATEAFF.

CDR3 loop: CASSQGSLAVYEQYF. For the CDR3, the DNA is TGCGCCAGCAGCCAAGGATCTCTAGCGGTGTACGAGCAGTACTTC. The chain recombines TRBV4-1 with TRBJ2-7; TRBD2 aligns across 7 bases. CDR1 and CDR2 (germline): MGHRA, YSYEKL. The CDR3 totals 15 residues. The V segment lost 1 base and the J segment 4 bases; nucleotides outside the gene matches: 7.

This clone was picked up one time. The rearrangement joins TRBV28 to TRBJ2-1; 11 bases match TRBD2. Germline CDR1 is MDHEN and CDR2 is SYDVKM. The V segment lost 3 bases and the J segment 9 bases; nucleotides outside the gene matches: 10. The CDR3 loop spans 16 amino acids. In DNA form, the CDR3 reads TGTGCCAGCAGTTTGATACCCTCTAGCGGGAGGCCTGAGCAGTTCTTC. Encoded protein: CASSLIPSSGRPEQFF.

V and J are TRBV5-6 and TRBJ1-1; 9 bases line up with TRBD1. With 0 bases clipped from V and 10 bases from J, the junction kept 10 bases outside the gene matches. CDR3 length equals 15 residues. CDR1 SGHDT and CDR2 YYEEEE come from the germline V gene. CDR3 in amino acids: CASSLGGTGFGGAFF. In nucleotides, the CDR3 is TGTGCCAGCAGCTTGGGCGGGACAGGGTTCGGGGGAGCTTTCTTT. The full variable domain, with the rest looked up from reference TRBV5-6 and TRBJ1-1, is DAGVTQSPTHLIKTRGQQVTLRCSPKSGHDTVSWYQQALGQGPQFIFQYYEEEERQRGNFPDRFSGHQFPNYSSELNVNALLLGDSALYLCASSLGGTGFGGAFFGQGTRLTVV.

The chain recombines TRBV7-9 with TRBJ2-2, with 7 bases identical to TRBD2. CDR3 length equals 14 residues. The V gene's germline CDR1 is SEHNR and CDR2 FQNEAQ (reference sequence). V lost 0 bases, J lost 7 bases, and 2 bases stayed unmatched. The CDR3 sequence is CASSLAAGDGELFF. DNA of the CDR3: TGTGCCAGCAGCTTAGCGGCGGGAGACGGGGAGCTGTTTTTT.

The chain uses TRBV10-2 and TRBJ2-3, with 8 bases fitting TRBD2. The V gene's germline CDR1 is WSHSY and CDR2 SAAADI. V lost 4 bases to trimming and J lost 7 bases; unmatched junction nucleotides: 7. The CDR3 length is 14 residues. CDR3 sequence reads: CASSGSGRRNTQYF. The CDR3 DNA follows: TGCGCCAGCAGTGGAAGCGGGAGAAGAAATACGCAGTATTTT.

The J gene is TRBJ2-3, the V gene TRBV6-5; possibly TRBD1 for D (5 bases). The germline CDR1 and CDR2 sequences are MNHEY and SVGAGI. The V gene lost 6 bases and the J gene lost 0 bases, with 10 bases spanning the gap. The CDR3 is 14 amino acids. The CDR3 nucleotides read TGTGCCAGCAGCCCCCCAGGGAGCACAGATACGCAGTATTTT. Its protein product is CASSPPGSTDTQYF.

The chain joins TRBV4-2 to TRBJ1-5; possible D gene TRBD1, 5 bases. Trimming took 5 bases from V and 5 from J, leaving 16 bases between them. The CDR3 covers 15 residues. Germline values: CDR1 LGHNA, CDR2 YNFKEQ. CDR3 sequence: CASSEFGQGDQPQHF. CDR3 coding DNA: TGTGCCAGCAGCGAATTCGGACAAGGTGATCAGCCCCAGCATTTT.

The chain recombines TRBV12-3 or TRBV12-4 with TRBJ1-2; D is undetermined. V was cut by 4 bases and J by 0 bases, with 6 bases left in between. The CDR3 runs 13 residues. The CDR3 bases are TGTGCCAGCAGTTCCAGAACTAACTATGGCTACACCTTC. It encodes CASSSRTNYGYTF.

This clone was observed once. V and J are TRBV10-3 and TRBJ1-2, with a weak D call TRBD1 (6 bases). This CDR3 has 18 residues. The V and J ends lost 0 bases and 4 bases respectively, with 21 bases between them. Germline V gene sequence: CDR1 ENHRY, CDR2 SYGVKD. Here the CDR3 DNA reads TGTGCCATCAGTGAGTCGGTAGGGGGAGGGGTCCCTTCCTATGGCTACACCTTC. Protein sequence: CAISESVGGGVPSYGYTF.

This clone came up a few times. As DNA, the CDR3 is TGCAGCGCCGGAGGCGGGGATCAGCCCCAGCATTTT. Translated: CSAGGGDQPQHF. V is TRBV29-1 and J is TRBJ1-5, with D hard to call. Trimming took off 7 bases at V and 5 bases at J, with 12 bases between the two ends. Germline assignment: CDR1 SQVTM and CDR2 ANQGSEA. This CDR3 comprises 12 residues.

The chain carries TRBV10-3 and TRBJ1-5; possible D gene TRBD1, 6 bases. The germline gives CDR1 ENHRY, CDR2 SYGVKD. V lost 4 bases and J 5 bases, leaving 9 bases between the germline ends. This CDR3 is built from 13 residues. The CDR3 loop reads CAISGTEDQPQHF. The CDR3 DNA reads TGTGCCATCAGTGGGACAGAGGATCAGCCCCAGCATTTT.

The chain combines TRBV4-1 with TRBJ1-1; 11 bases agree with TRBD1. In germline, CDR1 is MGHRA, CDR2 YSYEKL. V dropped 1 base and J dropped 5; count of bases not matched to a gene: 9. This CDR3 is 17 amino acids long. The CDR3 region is CASSQVLSGTGGTEAFF. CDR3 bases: TGCGCCAGCAGCCAAGTTTTAAGCGGGACAGGGGGAACTGAAGCTTTCTTT.